A selection of T cell receptor beta chains follows, all from one sample in a study of long-term antiretroviral therapy in people with HIV. The repertoire was sequenced with immunoSEQ multiplex PCR; TCRdb's copy has only in-frame clones and lacks some. The sample includes more than 20,000 clones, around 69% seen only once; the top ten take 12%. This specimen consisted of unsorted PBMCs, obtained about 21 months before starting antiretroviral therapy. The receptors were sampled from a woman in her 40s with HIV. The CDR3 runs from the conserved cysteine through the conserved F or W. Fields, in order: clone size, V gene, D gene, J gene, CDR3 DNA, CDR3 protein. D genes are given only for firm matches. Clone size is stated in some rows and not others, as once, few, many or a class when expanded.

>few|TRBV2|-|TRBJ1-6
TGTGCCAGCAGTGGGGGTAGGGGGGTCGGATCACCCCTCCACTTT
CASSGGRGVGSPLHF
>-|TRBV6-1|-|TRBJ1-2
TGTGCCAGCAGGGAGGGCCCGGGAGCCTTGACGACCTTC
CASREGPGALTTF
>-|TRBV13|-|TRBJ1-5
TGTGCCAGCAGCTTTGGGACGGGAAATCAGCCCCAGCATTTT
CASSFGTGNQPQHF
>-|TRBV18|-|TRBJ1-1
TGTGCCAGCTCACCAACGGGGGGGGGTACTGAAGCTTTCTTT
CASSPTGGGTEAFF
>-|TRBV19|-|TRBJ2-6
TGTGCCAGTAGTAGTACCAGCTCCAGGGGCAACGTCCTGACTTTC
CASSSTSSRGNVLTF
>-|TRBV10-3|TRBD2|TRBJ2-1
TGTGCCATCAGTGAAAGATCTAGCGGGGGGGCGTACAATGAGCAGTTCTTC
CAISERSSGGAYNEQFF
>-|TRBV27|-|TRBJ1-1
TGTGCCAGCAGTCTCGGGCCCTCGTCAAACACTGAAGCTTTCTTT
CASSLGPSSNTEAFF
>few|TRBV19|TRBD1|TRBJ2-7
TGTGCCAGTACCTCTACAGGGGGCAACGAGCAGTACTTC
CASTSTGGNEQYF
>-|TRBV2|TRBD2|TRBJ2-7
TGTGCCAGCAGGAGGACTAGCGGAGGCTACGAGCAGTACTTC
CASRRTSGGYEQYF
>-|TRBV5-4|TRBD1|TRBJ1-3
TGTGCCAGCAGCTTAAAGGACAGGGGCTCTGGAAACACCATATATTTT
CASSLKDRGSGNTIYF
>once|TRBV19|-|TRBJ1-2
TGTGCCAGTAGTATTGGAACAGGGCTATATGGCTACACCTTC
CASSIGTGLYGYTF
>-|TRBV7-9|TRBD1|TRBJ1-4
TGTGCCAGCAGCACTAGTACCGGGACAGGGGTTGAAAAACTGTTTTTT
CASSTSTGTGVEKLFF
>-|TRBV6-5|TRBD1|TRBJ1-1
TGTGCCAGCAGTCAGGACAGGGGACTTGAGGCTTTCTTT
CASSQDRGLEAFF
>-|TRBV10-2|-|TRBJ1-1
TGCGCCAGCAGGGATTCCAGCACTGAAGCTTTCTTT
CASRDSSTEAFF
>-|TRBV2|-|TRBJ2-5
TGTGCCAGCAGCTGGCAGACCCAGTACTTC
CASSWQTQYF
>few|TRBV7-2|TRBD1|TRBJ1-4
TGTGCCAGCAGCTTTGGGGGACAGGGTAATGAAAAACTGTTTTTT
CASSFGGQGNEKLFF
>-|TRBV4-3|-|TRBJ2-7
TGCGCCAGCAGCCAAGAGGTGACAGGTAGCTCCTACGAGCAGTACTTC
CASSQEVTGSSYEQYF
>-|TRBV5-4|-|TRBJ2-5
TGTGCCAGCAGCTTGGTAGAAGAGACCCAGTACTTC
CASSLVEETQYF
>once|TRBV6-1|-|TRBJ2-2
TGTGCCAGCAGTACCTACGGGACAACCGGGGAGCTGTTTTTT
CASSTYGTTGELFF
>-|TRBV2|TRBD1|TRBJ2-7
TGTGCCAGCAGGAGAGAAACAGGGGATTTGGACTACGAGCAGTACTTC
CASRRETGDLDYEQYF
>-|TRBV2|-|TRBJ1-2
TGTGCCAGCAGTGAAATCCCCCCTATGCGGTACACCTTC
CASSEIPPMRYTF
>-|TRBV5-5|-|TRBJ1-1
TGTGCCAGCAGCTCCGGACAAGTCCGCACTGAAGCTTTCTTT
CASSSGQVRTEAFF
>-|TRBV5-8|-|TRBJ1-2
TGTGCCAGCAGCTTTGTAACGAACTATGGCTACACCTTC
CASSFVTNYGYTF
>-|TRBV7-9|TRBD1|TRBJ2-3
TGTGCCATCCGCGACAGGGGGCCAGGAGATACGCAGTATTTT
CAIRDRGPGDTQYF
>-|TRBV4-2|TRBD2|TRBJ2-1
TGTGCCAGCAGCCAAGATCGGAGTAGCGGGAGGGGGAATGAGCAGTTCTTC
CASSQDRSSGRGNEQFF
>-|TRBV5-1|-|TRBJ1-1
TGCGCCAGCAGCGCGGACATTATGAACACTGAAGCTTTCTTT
CASSADIMNTEAFF
>-|TRBV4-3|-|TRBJ1-5
TGCGCCAGCACCTTATGGAGTTGGAGCAATCAGCCCCAGCATTTT
CASTLWSWSNQPQHF
>-|TRBV7-9|-|TRBJ1-4
TGTGCCAGCAGCTCGGCGGACAGCGGAATTAATGAAAAACTGTTTTTT
CASSSADSGINEKLFF
>once|TRBV7-6|TRBD1|TRBJ1-6
TGTGCCAGCAGCTTAGGGGACAGGGAGGTTACACCCCTCCACTTT
CASSLGDREVTPLHF
>-|TRBV30|-|TRBJ1-2
TGTGCCTGGTACTCTAAGGGGAGCTACACCTTC
CAWYSKGSYTF
>-|TRBV30|TRBD1|TRBJ2-7
TGTGCCTGCCAGGGGGTCTACGAGCAGTACTTC
CACQGVYEQYF
>-|TRBV7-2|-|TRBJ1-6
TGTGCCAGCAGCGCCCAGCGTTCCTATAATTCACCCCTCCACTTT
CASSAQRSYNSPLHF
>few|TRBV2|-|TRBJ1-3
TGTGCCAGCAGCCCTCACATTTTAACTGGAAACACCATATATTTT
CASSPHILTGNTIYF
>-|TRBV14|-|TRBJ1-2
TGTGCCAGCAGCCGAGAAGGGCCTTATGGCTACACCTTC
CASSREGPYGYTF
>-|TRBV2|TRBD1|TRBJ1-2
TGTGCCAGCAGATACAGGGGGTTCGGCTACACCTTC
CASRYRGFGYTF
>-|TRBV19|-|TRBJ1-1
TGTGCCAGTAGTATAGTCGAGAACACTGAAGCTTTCTTT
CASSIVENTEAFF
>once|TRBV6-1|-|TRBJ2-3
TGTGCCAGCAGTGAAGCGGGAGCAGATACGCAGTATTTT
CASSEAGADTQYF
>once|TRBV11-2|TRBD1|TRBJ1-4
TGTGCCAGCAGCTTAGGGGGCCACAGGGGAACTAATGAAAAACTGTTTTTT
CASSLGGHRGTNEKLFF
>-|TRBV6-6|-|TRBJ2-7
TGTGCCAGCAGATACCGACAGCTTATCTCCTACGAGCAGTACTTC
CASRYRQLISYEQYF
>-|TRBV2|TRBD1|TRBJ2-2
TGTGCCAGCGGAAAAGGACAGGTTGGGAGCACCGGGGAGCTGTTTTTT
CASGKGQVGSTGELFF
>once|TRBV29-1|TRBD1|TRBJ2-7
TGCAGCGAGATAGGACAGGGGGTTTACGAGCAGTACTTC
CSEIGQGVYEQYF
>-|TRBV11-2|-|TRBJ2-5
TGTGCCAGCAGCTTCCAGCAGGGGTGGGAGACCCAGTACTTC
CASSFQQGWETQYF
>few|TRBV9|TRBD2|TRBJ2-5
TGTGCCAGCAGTTTCAGCGGGGGGGCGACCCAGTACTTC
CASSFSGGATQYF
>-|TRBV5-1|TRBD2|TRBJ2-1
TGCGCCAGCAGCCTCCGGTCTAGCGGGAGGGATTCCTACAATGAGCAGTTCTTC
CASSLRSSGRDSYNEQFF
>-|TRBV5-6|TRBD2|TRBJ2-5
TGTGCCAGCAGCTTACTAGCGGGAGAAGAGACCCAGTACTTC
CASSLLAGEETQYF
>-|TRBV2|-|TRBJ2-7
TGTGCCAGCAGTGAGTATTTAGGGGATTCCTACGAGCAGTACTTC
CASSEYLGDSYEQYF
>-|TRBV7-9|TRBD2|TRBJ2-7
TGTGCCAGCAGCCCGGGACTAGTGGAGTACGAGCAGTACTTC
CASSPGLVEYEQYF
>-|TRBV5-1|TRBD2|TRBJ2-1
TGCGCCAGCAGCTCCGGACTAGCGGGAGGGGGTTGGGATGAGCAGTTCTTC
CASSSGLAGGGWDEQFF